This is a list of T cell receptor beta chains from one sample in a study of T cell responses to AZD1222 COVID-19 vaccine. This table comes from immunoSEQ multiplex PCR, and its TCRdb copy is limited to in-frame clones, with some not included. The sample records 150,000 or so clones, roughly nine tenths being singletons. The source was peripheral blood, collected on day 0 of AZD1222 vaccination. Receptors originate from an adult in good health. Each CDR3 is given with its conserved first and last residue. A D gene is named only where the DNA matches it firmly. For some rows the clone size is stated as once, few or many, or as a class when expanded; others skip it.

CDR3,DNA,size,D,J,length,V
CASSEDRAGNTIYF,TGCGCCAGCAGCGAGGACAGGGCTGGAAACACCATATATTTT,NA,TRBD1,TRBJ1-3,14,TRBV5-1
CASSLGQVGNTIYF,TGCGCCAGCAGCTTGGGACAGGTTGGAAACACCATATATTTT,NA,NA,TRBJ1-3,14,TRBV5-1
CASSLAESGGYTF,TGTGCCAGCAGCTTGGCAGAATCTGGAGGCTACACCTTC,NA,NA,TRBJ1-2,13,TRBV5-6
CASSFGSGASNTEAFF,TGTGCCAGCAGTTTTGGCTCGGGGGCGTCGAACACTGAAGCTTTCTTT,NA,NA,TRBJ1-1,16,TRBV28
CASSPRGGETQYF,TGTGCCAGCAGCCCCCGGGGAGGAGAGACCCAGTACTTC,NA,NA,TRBJ2-5,13,TRBV11-1
CASSQQGRTNYGYTF,TGTGCCAGCAGCCAACAGGGTCGAACTAACTATGGCTACACCTTC,NA,NA,TRBJ1-2,15,TRBV11-3
CASSYPTGTGIEEQYF,TGTGCCAGCAGTTACCCAACCGGGACAGGGATTGAGGAGCAGTACTTC,NA,TRBD1,TRBJ2-7,16,TRBV6-5
CASSYTGQGVGGYTF,TGTGCCAGCAGTTACACGGGACAGGGAGTTGGAGGCTACACCTTC,NA,TRBD1,TRBJ1-2,15,TRBV6-2/TRBV6-3
CASSYPSDSSTEAFF,TGTGCCAGCAGTTACCCCTCGGACTCCTCCACTGAAGCTTTCTTT,NA,NA,TRBJ1-1,15,TRBV6-5
CASSIPGTGVANEQFF,TGTGCCAGTAGTATTCCCGGGACAGGGGTTGCGAATGAGCAGTTCTTC,few,TRBD1,TRBJ2-1,16,TRBV19
CASSEGRGGNGYTF,TGTGCCAGCAGTGAAGGGAGGGGCGGCAATGGCTACACCTTC,NA,NA,TRBJ1-2,14,TRBV6-1
CASSLSMNPAGMDGYTF,TGTGCCAGCAGTTTATCGATGAACCCCGCAGGGATGGATGGCTACACCTTC,NA,NA,TRBJ1-2,17,TRBV27
CASSTLDTQYF,TGTGCCAGCAGTACTTTAGATACGCAGTATTTT,NA,NA,TRBJ2-3,11,TRBV6-5
CASSRGSGLGTEAFF,TGTGCCAGCAGTAGGGGGAGTGGGCTGGGCACTGAAGCTTTCTTT,NA,NA,TRBJ1-1,15,TRBV6-5
CASSSRDREQYF,TGTGCCAGCTCATCCCGGGACAGGGAGCAGTACTTC,NA,TRBD1,TRBJ2-7,12,TRBV18
CASSYGTGVNSPLHF,TGTGCCAGCAGCTATGGGACAGGGGTGAATTCACCCCTCCACTTT,NA,TRBD1,TRBJ1-6,15,TRBV5-6
CASGRLGGNEQYF,TGTGCCAGCGGCCGACTAGGAGGTAACGAGCAGTACTTC,few,NA,TRBJ2-7,13,TRBV27
CASSLFGAGANVLTF,TGTGCCAGCAGCTTATTCGGCGCTGGGGCCAACGTCCTGACTTTC,NA,NA,TRBJ2-6,15,TRBV11-2
CAIRILDRAGQGYTF,TGTGCCATCAGGATATTGGACAGGGCGGGACAAGGCTACACCTTC,NA,TRBD1,TRBJ1-2,15,TRBV10-3
CASSGARSSMNTEAFF,TGTGCCAGTAGTGGGGCCAGATCAAGCATGAACACTGAAGCTTTCTTT,NA,NA,TRBJ1-1,16,TRBV19
CASRIRETQYF,TGTGCCAGCAGAATTAGGGAGACCCAGTACTTC,once,NA,TRBJ2-5,11,TRBV2
CASSLVTKTYEQYF,TGCGCCAGCAGCTTGGTTACCAAGACCTACGAGCAGTACTTC,NA,NA,TRBJ2-7,14,TRBV5-1
CASLEGSLAFYGYTF,TGTGCCAGCCTTGAGGGCAGCCTAGCGTTCTATGGCTACACCTTC,NA,NA,TRBJ1-2,15,TRBV7-2
CAWSTEAPNSPLHF,TGTGCCTGGAGTACGGAGGCCCCGAATTCACCCCTCCACTTT,NA,NA,TRBJ1-6,14,TRBV30
CASSSLAGRQETQYF,TGTGCCAGCAGCTCATTAGCGGGCCGCCAAGAGACCCAGTACTTC,NA,TRBD2,TRBJ2-5,15,TRBV11-3
CASSVDWRGGSEQYF,TGTGCCAGCAGCGTGGACTGGCGGGGGGGCAGCGAGCAGTACTTC,NA,TRBD2,TRBJ2-7,15,TRBV9
CASSQERGASYTF,TGCGCCAGCAGCCAAGAGCGAGGGGCCAGCTACACCTTC,NA,NA,TRBJ1-2,13,TRBV4-3
CASSSQIVGQMNTGELFF,TGTGCCAGCAGCTCTCAAATTGTGGGACAGATGAACACCGGGGAGCTGTTTTTT,NA,TRBD1,TRBJ2-2,18,TRBV7-3
CASSRFLGNEQFF,TGTGCCAGCAGCCGATTTTTGGGCAATGAGCAGTTCTTC,few,NA,TRBJ2-1,13,TRBV7-9
CASSYNLPGSSYSNQPQHF,TGTGCCAGCAGTTATAACCTACCCGGTTCCTCGTATAGCAATCAGCCCCAGCATTTT,NA,NA,TRBJ1-5,19,TRBV6-2/TRBV6-3
CASSPAEGQGYEQYF,TGCGCCAGCAGCCCGGCCGAGGGACAGGGCTACGAGCAGTACTTC,NA,TRBD1,TRBJ2-7,15,TRBV4-1
CASRPQGMGNQPQHF,TGTGCCAGCAGGCCACAGGGAATGGGCAATCAGCCCCAGCATTTT,NA,NA,TRBJ1-5,15,TRBV6-5
CASRKDGLNTEAFF,TGTGCCAGCAGAAAGGACGGCTTGAACACTGAAGCTTTCTTT,NA,NA,TRBJ1-1,14,TRBV7-8
CAWSGTGGQETQYF,TGTGCCTGGAGCGGGACAGGGGGCCAAGAGACCCAGTACTTC,NA,TRBD1,TRBJ2-5,14,TRBV30
CASSPPQGYGYTF,TGTGCCAGCAGCCCTCCCCAGGGCTATGGCTACACCTTC,NA,NA,TRBJ1-2,13,TRBV14
CASSPQGAGELFF,TGCGCCAGCAGCCCGCAGGGCGCCGGGGAGCTGTTTTTT,NA,NA,TRBJ2-2,13,TRBV4-3
CASSLNSSPGANVLTF,TGTGCCAGCAGCTTGAATTCCAGCCCTGGGGCCAACGTCCTGACTTTC,once,NA,TRBJ2-6,16,TRBV5-5
CASTKGGPGTGELFF,TGTGCCAGCACCAAGGGTGGACCGGGCACCGGGGAGCTGTTTTTT,NA,NA,TRBJ2-2,15,TRBV9
CASSLLGQGTGNTIYF,TGTGCCAGCTCACTTCTGGGACAGGGTACTGGAAACACCATATATTTT,NA,TRBD1,TRBJ1-3,16,TRBV18
CASSSPTSGGPPEQFF,TGTGCCAGCAGCTCCCCGACTAGCGGGGGGCCCCCAGAGCAGTTCTTC,NA,TRBD2,TRBJ2-1,16,TRBV9
CASSLAGWAGAVRSGNTIYF,TGTGCCAGCAGCTTAGCGGGGTGGGCCGGGGCTGTTCGGTCTGGAAACACCATATATTTT,NA,NA,TRBJ1-3,20,TRBV7-2
CSVHDLGIGTEAFF,TGCAGCGTCCACGATCTTGGAATAGGCACTGAAGCTTTCTTT,NA,NA,TRBJ1-1,14,TRBV29-1
CASSIGGRRPTDTQYF,TGTGCCAGTAGTATAGGCGGGAGGCGTCCCACAGATACGCAGTATTTT,NA,TRBD2,TRBJ2-3,16,TRBV19
CASSLGTGTVTFF,TGTGCCAGCAGCTTGGGGACAGGGACAGTGACTTTCTTT,NA,TRBD1,TRBJ1-1,13,TRBV5-6